A single sample gave rise to the 24 T cell receptor beta chains below, sequenced in a study of identical twins (dated by TCRdb to 2016 to 2018). The library was produced with 5' RACE. The instrument was an Illumina HiSeq 2000. The public reads were quality trimmed at Q25 with fastp and then assembled into clones with MiXCR by TCRdb, keeping productive beta chains. Entries are consolidated by CDR3 protein sequence, retaining the most common genes and DNA. The table for this sample lists hundreds of thousands of distinct CDR3 sequences; 15% to 20% of them were counted only once. Around 13% of the sample comes from the top ten. The same sample was also studied in work on T cells expressing NK-cell markers.

Sample: PBMCs. The origin of the receptors is a woman between 18 and 29 years old in good health.

The V and J genes are TRBV6-1 and TRBJ2-6; either TRBD1 or TRBD2 may supply D (6 bases each). The germline CDR1 and CDR2 sequences are MNHNS and SASEGT. V was trimmed by 8 bases and J by 0 bases, leaving 17 bases between them. CDR3 size: 17 residues. DNA of the CDR3: TGTGCCAGCGGCCTGAGGGGGGTGATCTCTGGGGCCAACGTCCTGACTTTC. Translation gives CASGLRGVISGANVLTF.

This chain joins TRBV7-9 and TRBJ2-3; 8 nucleotides agree with TRBD2. CDR1 is SEHNR, CDR2 FQNEAQ, per germline (reference sequence). The ends lost 6 bases at V and 0 bases at J; junction bases unmatched: 8. The CDR3 is 16 residues long. CDR3 loop: CASSRRLASSTDTQYF. The DNA of the CDR3 is TGTGCCAGCAGTCGACGACTAGCGAGCAGCACAGATACGCAGTATTTT.

J is TRBJ2-3 and V is TRBV27; 8 bases fit TRBD1. From germline, CDR1 is MNHEY and CDR2 SMNVEV (reference sequence). The CDR3 is 14 amino acids. V lost 4 bases, J lost 4 bases, and 4 bases stayed unmatched. The CDR3 loop is CASSSPGQADTQYF. In DNA form, the CDR3 reads TGTGCCAGCAGTTCACCGGGACAGGCAGATACGCAGTATTTT.

The chain links TRBV10-3 to TRBJ2-5; D possibly matches TRBD1 or TRBD2 (5 bases each). V gave up 6 bases and J gave up 4 bases, with 12 bases separating them. The CDR3 contains 13 residues. Per the germline V gene, CDR1 is ENHRY and CDR2 is SYGVKD. The CDR3 DNA sequence: TGTGCCATCAGGAGGGGCCCAGGAGAGACCCAGTACTTC. Protein: CAIRRGPGETQYF.

This clonotype was observed at least ten times. The chain carries TRBV5-1 and TRBJ2-7; 8 bases are shared with TRBD1. The germline V gene encodes CDR1 SGHRS and CDR2 YFSETQ. The CDR3 runs 14 residues. Unmatched junction bases numbered 4, after V lost 2 bases and J lost 3 bases. This chain's CDR3 is CASSFIQGVYEQYF. The CDR3 bases are TGCGCCAGCAGCTTCATACAGGGGGTCTACGAGCAGTACTTC.

This clonotype was recorded a few times. The chain combines TRBV6-5 with TRBJ2-3; tentatively, D is TRBD1 (5 bases). CDR1 is MNHEY and CDR2 is SVGAGI in the germline V gene. The CDR3 runs 14 residues. V was shortened by 2 bases and J by 6 bases, with 12 bases between the two germline ends. The CDR3 DNA reads TGTGCCAGCAGTTACCTAGGGGTAGGGGATACGCAGTATTTT. This sequence encodes CASSYLGVGDTQYF.

This clonotype was picked up a small number of times. The germline gene is not matched at one end of the junction; a read error may be the cause. The chain links TRBV3-1 to TRBJ1-1; D unresolved. The CDR3 loop spans 14 amino acids. Looked up from germline, CDR1 is LGHDT and CDR2 is YNNKEL (reference sequence). The CDR3 coding sequence is TGTGCCAGCATCCAATCCGAGGTGAACACTGAAGCTTTCTTT. This gives the protein CASIQSEVNTEAFF.

On this clonotype itself: One end of the junction varies from germline; a read error may be responsible. J is TRBJ2-2 and V is TRBV7-8, with 7 bases fitting TRBD2. This CDR3 contains 15 residues. The germline V gene has CDR1 SGHVS and CDR2 FQNEAQ. The chain's CDR3 is CASSLAAGRAGELFF. The CDR3 DNA reads TGTGCCAGCAGCCTAGCAGCGGGGAGAGCCGGGGAGCTGTTTTTT.

For the CDR3, the DNA is TGCAGTGCTAGTAAGGGGCTAGCGGGGGTGTACGAGCAGTACTTC. It yields the protein CSASKGLAGVYEQYF. V and J are TRBV20-1 and TRBJ2-7, with 10 bases fitting TRBD2. CDR1 and CDR2 (germline): DFQATT, SNEGSKA (reference sequence). Trimming at V came to 3 bases and at J to 4 bases, leaving 9 bases not matched to a gene. CDR3 length: 15 residues.

This clonotype was counted a few times. V and J are TRBV5-1 and TRBJ2-1; possibly TRBD1 or TRBD2 for D (5 bases each). The CDR3 sequence is 16 residues long. Trimming shortened V by 3 bases and J by 6 bases, and 19 bases separated the two germline ends. Germline V gene data show CDR1 as SGHRS and CDR2 as YFSETQ. The CDR3 spells CASSWADAGTRNEQFF. DNA for the CDR3: TGCGCCAGCAGCTGGGCAGACGCCGGGACCCGCAATGAGCAGTTCTTC.

The V call is TRBV5-1, the J call TRBJ2-7; D is unresolved. Between the trimmed V and J ends, which lost 4 bases and 8 bases, there was a span of 13 bases. This CDR3 has 12 amino acids. Germline CDR1 SGHRS, CDR2 YFSETQ. CDR3 in DNA: TGCGCCAGCAGCACCCCCCTCGGACAGCAGTACTTC. Amino acids: CASSTPLGQQYF.

This clonotype occurred many times. V gene TRBV20-1 combines with J gene TRBJ2-1; 10 bases match TRBD2. This CDR3 is 15 amino acids long. CDR1 and CDR2 from the germline V gene are DFQATT and SNEGSKA (reference sequence). V was pared by 5 bases and J by 5 bases, with 9 bases of the junction left unmatched. The CDR3 protein is CSAYTISGGHNEQFF. The DNA of the CDR3 is TGCAGTGCTTATACAATTAGCGGGGGGCACAATGAGCAGTTCTTC.

The rearrangement uses TRBV4-3 and TRBJ2-5, with D possibly TRBD2 on 5 matching bases. CDR1 LGHNA and CDR2 YSLEER come from the germline V gene. The V gene lost 0 bases and the J gene lost 7 bases, with 6 bases spanning the gap. The CDR3 is made up of 12 amino acids. The CDR3 spells CASSQDGRTQYF. The CDR3 DNA is TGCGCCAGCAGCCAAGATGGGAGGACCCAGTACTTC.

This sequence joins TRBV20-1 and TRBJ2-3; 8 bases agree with TRBD2. The V segment lost 2 bases and the J segment 0 bases; nucleotides outside the gene matches: 4. Germline V lookup: CDR1 DFQATT, CDR2 SNEGSKA (reference sequence). The CDR3 has 15 residues. CDR3 DNA: TGCAGTGCTAGACCGCGGGAGGAGAGCACAGATACGCAGTATTTT. Translating gives CSARPREESTDTQYF.

The J gene is TRBJ2-3, the V gene TRBV15; weak D call: TRBD1 (6 bases). The CDR3 extends over 16 amino acids. Germline CDR1 and CDR2: LNHNV and YYDKDF (reference sequence). Trimming shortened V by 4 bases and J by 0 bases, and 14 bases separated the two germline ends. The DNA for the CDR3 is TGTGCCACCAGCACAACCGGGACACAGAGCACAGATACGCAGTATTTT. It translates to CATSTTGTQSTDTQYF.

This clonotype was detected many times. V and J are TRBV7-3 and TRBJ2-7; 12 bases match TRBD1. V was pared by 5 bases and J by 5 bases, with 7 bases of the junction left unmatched. The CDR3 has 15 residues. Germline loops: CDR1 SGHTA, CDR2 FQGTGA. CDR3 sequence reads: CASSPTRDRGHEQYF. The CDR3, as DNA: TGTGCCAGCAGCCCTACCCGGGACAGGGGGCACGAGCAGTACTTC.

The DNA for the CDR3 is TGTGCCAGCAGCGCGGCAGCCTCGGGACTAGCGGGGGGGCGGTATGAGCAGTTCTTC. Amino acids: CASSAAASGLAGGRYEQFF. V usage is TRBV9 and J usage is TRBJ2-1, with TRBD2 matching over 16 bases. V was clipped by 3 bases and J by 8 bases; unmatched bases: 14. From germline, CDR1 is SGDLS and CDR2 YYNGEE. This CDR3 comprises 19 residues.

The V call is TRBV9, the J call TRBJ2-3; TRBD2 matches 9 bases. The junction had 2 bases not matched to a gene; V was cut back by 2 bases and J by 1 base. Per germline, CDR1 SGDLS and CDR2 YYNGEE. This CDR3 has 15 residues. The CDR3 loop is CASSVWTSGTDTQYF. The CDR3, as DNA: TGTGCCAGCAGCGTCTGGACTAGCGGCACAGATACGCAGTATTTT.

V is TRBV7-2 and J is TRBJ2-5; 9 positions agree with TRBD2. This CDR3 is built from 15 residues. Trimming took 2 bases from V and 2 from J; bases not matched to a gene: 3. CDR1 SGHTA and CDR2 FQGNSA come from the germline V gene. The CDR3 DNA reads TGTGCCAGCAGCTTAAGGACTAGCGTACAAGAGACCCAGTACTTC. As protein: CASSLRTSVQETQYF.

CDR3: CAISAAANQPQHF. The CDR3 DNA sequence: TGTGCCATCAGTGCGGCGGCCAATCAGCCCCAGCATTTT. The V and J genes are TRBV10-3 and TRBJ1-5; D is undetermined. With 4 bases removed from V and 3 bases from J, the gap between germline ends came to 7 bases. Germline lookup yields CDR1 ENHRY and CDR2 SYGVKD. This CDR3 has 13 residues.

This clonotype has a handful of counts. CDR3 region: CASSVTPDPSYEQYF. CDR3 nucleotides: TGTGCCAGCAGCGTTACTCCTGATCCTTCCTACGAGCAGTACTTC. The chain combines TRBV9 with TRBJ2-7; D gene unclear. Germline CDR1 SGDLS, CDR2 YYNGEE. Trimming shortened V by 2 bases and J by 1 base, and 13 bases separated the two germline ends. CDR3 length: 15 amino acids.

This clonotype was observed a handful of times. The rearrangement uses TRBV12-3 or TRBV12-4 and TRBJ1-6; possible D gene TRBD1, 5 bases. The CDR3 is 14 amino acids. The germline V and J ends were trimmed by 2 bases and 7 bases, with 9 bases remaining between them. Here the CDR3 reads CASSLTGPNSPLHF. The CDR3 DNA reads as TGTGCCAGCAGTTTAACGGGGCCGAATTCACCCCTCCACTTT.

The sample holds a few counts of this clonotype. The chain joins TRBV7-2 to TRBJ2-1; 12 nucleotides match TRBD2. This CDR3 contains 14 residues. V was pared by 1 base and J by 10 bases, with 2 bases of the junction left unmatched. In germline, CDR1 is SGHTA, CDR2 FQGNSA. CDR3 DNA sequence: TGTGCCAGCAGCTTAGGACTAGCGGGAGCCGAGCAGTTCTTC. It translates to CASSLGLAGAEQFF.

There are a few counts of this clonotype. DNA of the CDR3: TGTGCCAGCAGCTTACCCGGCACAGAGACTAACTATGGCTACACCTTC. This encodes CASSLPGTETNYGYTF. The chain joins TRBV7-9 to TRBJ1-2; unclear D gene. Germline assignment: CDR1 SEHNR and CDR2 FQNEAQ (reference sequence). Trimming removed 2 bases from V and 0 bases from J, with 13 bases in between. This CDR3 has 16 residues. The full variable domain, completed using reference TRBV7-9 and TRBJ1-2, is DTGVSQNPRHKITKRGQNVTFRCDPISEHNRLYWYRQTLGQGPEFLTYFQNEAQLEKSRLLSDRFSAERPKGSFSTLEIQRTEQGDSAMYLCASSLPGTETNYGYTFGSGTRLTVV.